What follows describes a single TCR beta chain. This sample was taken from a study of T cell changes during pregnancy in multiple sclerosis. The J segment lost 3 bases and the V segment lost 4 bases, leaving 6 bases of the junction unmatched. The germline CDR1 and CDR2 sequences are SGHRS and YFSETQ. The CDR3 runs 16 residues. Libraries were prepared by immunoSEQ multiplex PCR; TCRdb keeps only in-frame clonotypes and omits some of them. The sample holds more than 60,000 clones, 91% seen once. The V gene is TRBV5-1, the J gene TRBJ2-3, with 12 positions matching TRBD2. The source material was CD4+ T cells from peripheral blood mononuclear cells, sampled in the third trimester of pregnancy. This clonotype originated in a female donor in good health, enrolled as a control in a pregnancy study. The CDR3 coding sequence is TGCGCCAGCAGCCAAACGACTAGCGGGGGAACAGATACGCAGTATTTT. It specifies CASSQTTSGGTDTQYF.